What follows are 2 T cell receptor beta chains derived from one specimen sequenced in a study of blood T cell repertoires in COVID-19. The table came from immunoSEQ multiplex PCR; TCRdb's copy has only in-frame clones and leaves some out. Altogether under 200,000 clones are present, roughly 80% being singletons, with the ten largest covering about 6.3%. Sequencing input: peripheral blood. The receptors shown here come from a man aged 55 to 70 with acute or convalescent COVID-19.

V usage is TRBV10-2 and J usage is TRBJ1-5, with 7 positions matching TRBD1. J lost 9 bases, V lost 2 bases, and 7 bases had no gene match. The CDR3 is 14 residues long. CDR1 is WSHSY and CDR2 is SAAADI in the germline V gene. This CDR3 is CASSEMGTAGPQHF. DNA of the CDR3: TGCGCCAGCAGTGAGATGGGGACAGCGGGGCCCCAGCATTTT.

The chain has TRBV4-2 and TRBJ1-1, with unresolved D. V lost 0 bases and J lost 5, with 7 bases in between. Germline V lookup: CDR1 LGHNA, CDR2 YNFKEQ. This CDR3 spans 13 amino acids. CDR3 DNA: TGTGCCAGCAGCCAAGAGTTCCTTACTGAAGCTTTCTTT. Encoded protein: CASSQEFLTEAFF.